This T cell receptor (beta chain) is drawn from a study of early T cells in non-severe SARS-CoV-2 infection. Findings and limits, study-wide: Private and CD4 specificities were missed by VDJdb matching, which favored anti-spike CD8 responses.

A few counts support this clonotype. Antigen unknown. CDR3 size: 19 residues. Trimming shortened V by 0 bases and J by 4 bases, and 22 bases separated the two germline ends. Germline V gene sequence: CDR1 MNHEY, CDR2 SVGAGI. TCRdb re-called the 5' RACE reads with MiXCR, one entry per CDR3 protein. The sample records more than 65,000 distinct CDR3 sequences, 4% to 6% being singletons. The sequence came from an adult who was a healthcare worker with PCR-confirmed SARS-CoV-2 infection or an uninfected control (not recorded which). The donor label of this sample is uncertain. The genes are TRBV6-5 and TRBJ1-3; no firm D call. The sample in question was whole blood, obtained at baseline. CDR3 coding DNA: TGTGCCAGCAGTTACTCGGCAAAGTGGACTGCTGGCTGGGGAAACACCATATATTTT. Translated: CASSYSAKWTAGWGNTIYF.